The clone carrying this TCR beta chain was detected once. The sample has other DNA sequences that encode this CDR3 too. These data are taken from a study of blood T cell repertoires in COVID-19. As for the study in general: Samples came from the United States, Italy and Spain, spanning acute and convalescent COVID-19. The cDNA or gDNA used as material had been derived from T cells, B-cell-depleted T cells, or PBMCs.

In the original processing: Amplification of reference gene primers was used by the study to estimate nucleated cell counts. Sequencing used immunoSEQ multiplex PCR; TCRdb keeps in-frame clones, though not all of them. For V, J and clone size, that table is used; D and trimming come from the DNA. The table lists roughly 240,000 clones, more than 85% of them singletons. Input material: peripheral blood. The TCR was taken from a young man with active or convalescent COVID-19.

CDR3 nucleotides: TGCGCCAGCAGCTTAACAGGGAACACTGAAGCTTTCTTT. Protein product: CASSLTGNTEAFF. The gene calls are TRBV5-1 and TRBJ1-1; weak D call: TRBD1 (5 bases). V dropped 2 bases and J dropped 1 base, with 6 bases sitting between them. The CDR3 runs to 13 residues. CDR1 SGHRS and CDR2 YFSETQ come from the germline V gene.